The rows below give T cell receptor beta chains drawn from one sample of a study of Graves' ophthalmopathy and Graves' hyperthyroidism. Using its own MiXCR run on the multiplex PCR reads, TCRdb lists one record per CDR3 protein. The sample includes roughly 400,000 distinct CDR3 sequences, just over 15% of them seen just once. Source material: peripheral blood. The receptors here all came from a young woman with stable Graves' hyperthyroidism. Each CDR3 is given with its conserved first and last residue. The D gene is left open where the match is weak. Some rows have no size entry. The others give once, few or many, or a class for an expanded clone.

>TRBD1|-|TRBV4-2|TRBJ2-5
CASSQDGPGQPGETQYF
TGTGCCAGCAGCCAGGATGGACCGGGACAGCCTGGGGAGACCCAGTACTTC
>-|many|TRBV4-1|TRBJ1-1
CASSLAWTERGYGFF
TGCGCCAGCAGCCTTGCCTGGACAGAAAGAGGTTACGGTTTCTTT
>TRBD2|many|TRBV2|TRBJ2-5
CASSASGGAWETQYF
TGTGCCAGCAGTGCTAGCGGGGGGGCCTGGGAGACCCAGTACTTC
>-|few|TRBV5-1|TRBJ1-1
CASSSRVEGTEAFF
TGCGCCAGCAGCTCCAGGGTGGAGGGCACTGAAGCTTTCTTT
>-|-|TRBV7-9|TRBJ1-1
CASSGWELAEAFF
TGTGCCAGCAGCGGGTGGGAGTTGGCTGAAGCTTTCTTT
>TRBD1|many|TRBV9|TRBJ2-7
CASSVGSGGPYEQYF
TGTGCCAGCAGCGTAGGGTCAGGGGGCCCCTACGAGCAGTACTTC
>-|many|TRBV27|TRBJ1-3
CASSQKGQSFSGNTIYF
TGTGCCAGCAGCCAAAAAGGACAGTCATTCTCTGGAAACACCATATATTTT
>TRBD1|many|TRBV12-3/TRBV12-4|TRBJ1-5
CASSPKTGNGQPQHF
TGTGCCAGCAGTCCAAAGACAGGGAACGGCCAGCCCCAGCATTTT
>-|-|TRBV4-2|TRBJ1-1
CASSQESTGNTEAFF
TGTGCCAGCAGCCAAGAATCCACGGGGAACACTGAAGCTTTCTTT
>-|many|TRBV19|TRBJ1-5
CASTTGDIHQPQHF
TGTGCCAGTACAACGGGGGACATCCATCAGCCCCAGCATTTT
>-|-|TRBV4-1|TRBJ1-2
CASSQRVTGTRHSGYTF
TGCGCCAGCAGCCAAAGGGTAACAGGAACTCGGCATAGTGGCTACACCTTC
>-|many|TRBV6-5|TRBJ1-6
CASSYRHYNSPLHF
TGTGCCAGCAGTTACCGTCACTATAATTCACCCCTCCACTTT
>-|-|TRBV7-7|TRBJ2-5
CASSPLGVGYQETQYF
TGTGCTAGCAGCCCGCTCGGGGTTGGATACCAAGAGACCCAGTACTTC
>-|few|TRBV5-1|TRBJ1-1
CASSAFSGNTEAFF
TGCGCCAGCAGCGCTTTCTCAGGGAACACTGAAGCTTTCTTT
>-|many|TRBV12-3/TRBV12-4|TRBJ2-5
CASSLAGRKTQYF
TGTGCCAGCAGTTTAGCAGGGCGAAAGACCCAGTACTTC
>-|-|TRBV5-1|TRBJ1-6
CASSLGLRSSYNSPLHF
TGCGCCAGCAGCTTGGGGCTTCGGAGCTCCTATAATTCACCCCTCCACTTT
>-|-|TRBV5-1|TRBJ1-3
CASSLDRDRNTIYF
TGCGCCAGCAGCTTGGACAGAGACCGAAACACCATATATTTT
>-|-|TRBV3-1|TRBJ1-1
CASSQRLSREWAPREAFF
TGTGCCAGCAGCCAAAGACTATCACGGGAGTGGGCGCCTAGGGAAGCTTTCTTT
>TRBD1|many|TRBV6-1|TRBJ2-7
CASREKPGTGREQYF
TGTGCCAGCAGGGAAAAACCCGGGACAGGGCGCGAGCAGTACTTC
>-|many|TRBV20-1|TRBJ2-4
CSARDSLLKNIQYF
TGCAGTGCTAGAGATTCACTACTCAAAAACATTCAGTACTTC
>-|many|TRBV5-1|TRBJ1-1
CASSFGGLGAFF
TGCGCCAGCAGCTTCGGGGGCTTGGGAGCTTTCTTT
>TRBD1|many|TRBV2|TRBJ2-5
CASSADGQGLGETQYF
TGTGCCAGCAGCGCCGATGGACAGGGTTTGGGAGAGACCCAGTACTTC
>-|many|TRBV6-1|TRBJ1-5
CASSELRLVAELPQHF
TGTGCCAGCAGTGAGCTCCGCTTGGTGGCGGAGCTGCCCCAGCATTTT
>TRBD1|many|TRBV3-1|TRBJ1-5
CASSRGRGNQPQHF
TGTGCCAGCAGCAGGGGGCGAGGCAATCAGCCCCAGCATTTT
>-|many|TRBV6-2/TRBV6-3|TRBJ1-2
CASSTPDTLRNTF
TGTGCCAGCAGTACTCCGGACACCCTCAGGAACACCTTC